Below, 29 T cell receptor beta chains from the same sample are listed, as sequenced in a study of blood T cell repertoires in COVID-19. Only in-frame clones appear in the TCRdb table, and some are missing; sequencing was by immunoSEQ multiplex PCR. Here the sample spans about 200,000 clones, over 75% being singletons. The sample was PBMCs or T cells enriched from blood (not recorded which). These receptors all stem from a woman aged 40 to 55 with acute COVID-19.

The V gene is TRBV6-6, the J gene TRBJ2-1; TRBD1 matches 11 bases. CDR3 length: 15 residues. The V gene end was trimmed by 5 bases and the J gene end by 7 bases; junction bases not matched to a gene: 7. Germline V lookup: CDR1 MNHNY, CDR2 SVGAGI (reference sequence). CDR3 protein: CASSDWDRGNNEQFF. Here the CDR3 DNA reads TGTGCCAGCAGTGACTGGGACAGGGGGAATAATGAGCAGTTCTTC.

The chain is built from TRBV5-5 and TRBJ1-2, with 7 bases that match TRBD1. The CDR3 covers 15 residues. The ends lost 4 bases at V and 1 base at J; junction bases unmatched: 7. Germline CDR1 and CDR2: SGHKS and YYEKEE (reference sequence). This CDR3 reads CASSPTTGINYGYTF. The DNA of the CDR3 is TGTGCCAGCAGCCCGACGACAGGGATTAACTATGGCTACACCTTC.

Worth noting for this clone: At one of its ends the junction is not consistent with the germline gene, which may arise from a read error. V gene TRBV7-7 combines with J gene TRBJ2-1, with 14 nucleotides matching TRBD2. The CDR3 spans 17 residues. Per the germline V gene, CDR1 is SSHAT and CDR2 is FNYEAQ (reference sequence). CDR3 DNA sequence: TGTGCTAGCAGCTTGGGGACTAGCGGGAGCTCCTACAATGAGCAGTTCTTC. It encodes CASSLGTSGSSYNEQFF.

J is TRBJ2-3 and V is TRBV29-1; tentative D call: TRBD1 (5 bases). Trimming removed 3 bases at V and 5 bases at J, with 24 bases between. Germline values: CDR1 SQVTM, CDR2 ANQGSEA. The CDR3 consists of 17 residues. DNA for the CDR3: TGCAGCGTTGAGGGCCTATCGACAGAGGACCTTGGAGATACGCAGTATTTT. This translates into CSVEGLSTEDLGDTQYF.

V gene TRBV11-1 combines with J gene TRBJ1-4, with D possibly matching TRBD1 (6 bases). V lost 5 bases and J 8 bases, leaving 18 bases between the germline ends. This CDR3 has 15 amino acids. Looked up from germline, CDR1 is SGHAT and CDR2 is FQDESV (reference sequence). CDR3 sequence reads: CASSIGGGRGEKLFF. CDR3 DNA: TGTGCCAGCAGCATTGGCGGGGGGCGCGGGGAAAAACTGTTTTTT.

The chain couples TRBV19 to TRBJ1-1; TRBD1 matches 7 bases. Germline V CDR1 and CDR2: LNHDA, SQIVND (reference sequence). The CDR3 consists of 14 residues. The ends lost 5 bases at V and 1 base at J; junction bases unmatched: 4. This CDR3 is CASSWRGQNTEAFF. CDR3 in DNA: TGTGCCAGTAGTTGGAGGGGGCAGAACACTGAAGCTTTCTTT.

This clone appeared once. The rearrangement joins TRBV13 to TRBJ2-5; 10 positions match TRBD1. Germline-derived CDR1 and CDR2 are PRHDT and FYEKMQ (reference sequence). The CDR3 extends over 15 amino acids. After removal of 6 bases from V and 4 bases from J, the junction contained 8 bases not matched to a gene. CDR3 sequence (DNA): TGTGCCAGCAGACCCGGGACAGGGGCGGTAGAGACCCAGTACTTC. Its protein is CASRPGTGAVETQYF.

The chain combines TRBV19 with TRBJ1-5; 10 nucleotides line up with TRBD1. This CDR3 spans 17 amino acids. With 5 bases clipped from V and 0 bases from J, the junction kept 7 bases outside the gene matches. In germline, CDR1 is LNHDA, CDR2 SQIVND (reference sequence). The CDR3 DNA is TGTGCCAGTAGTCTGGACAGGGGGTTCATTAGCAATCAGCCCCAGCATTTT. Translation gives CASSLDRGFISNQPQHF.

The chain links TRBV7-2 to TRBJ2-7, with D unclear. The ends were cut back, 1 base at V and 5 bases at J, with 12 bases in the middle. Germline CDR1 SGHTA, CDR2 FQGNSA. There are 14 residues in the CDR3. CDR3 region: CASSLGPQTNEQYF. The CDR3 coding sequence is TGTGCCAGCAGCTTAGGTCCTCAAACTAACGAGCAGTACTTC.

The CDR3 DNA reads TGTGCCAGCAGTGACGACAGAGATTTCACAGATACGCAGTATTTT. Protein product: CASSDDRDFTDTQYF. V gene TRBV2 combines with J gene TRBJ2-3; maybe TRBD1 (5 bases). Trimming left V 3 bases short and J 2 bases short, with 12 bases between. CDR1 is SNHLY and CDR2 is FYNNEI in the germline V gene. The CDR3 loop spans 15 amino acids.

In its sample, this clone was seen many times. The junction and the germline gene differ at one end; a read error may be behind it. V and J are TRBV7-9 and TRBJ1-6; 7 nucleotides line up with TRBD1. The germline V gene has CDR1 SEHNR and CDR2 FQNEAQ (reference sequence). The CDR3 consists of 14 residues. The CDR3 bases are TGTGCCAGCAGGTTAGACAGGGACAACTCACCCCTCCACTTT. Encoded protein: CASRLDRDNSPLHF.

The chain recombines TRBV11-3 with TRBJ2-3, with TRBD2 matching 16 bases. The V and J ends lost 5 bases and 4 bases, in that order; junction bases with no gene match: 9. The CDR3 totals 18 residues. Germline assignment: CDR1 SGHNT and CDR2 YENEEA. The CDR3 DNA follows: TGTGCCAGCAGCCCCAGGGGGACTAGCGGGAGGGTCGCAGATACGCAGTATTTT. Amino acids: CASSPRGTSGRVADTQYF.

A word on this clone: Other DNA sequences in the sample encode the same CDR3. The V gene is TRBV6-5, the J gene TRBJ2-1; perhaps TRBD1 as D (7 bases). Between the trimmed V and J ends, which lost 0 bases and 7 bases, there was a span of 10 bases. The CDR3 sequence is 14 residues long. CDR1 MNHEY and CDR2 SVGAGI come from the germline V gene. The CDR3 loop is CASSYSAGGNEQFF. CDR3 bases: TGTGCCAGCAGTTACTCGGCAGGGGGGAATGAGCAGTTCTTC.

This clone has only one observation. V is TRBV5-1 and J is TRBJ1-2; TRBD1 matches 7 bases. Germline values: CDR1 SGHRS, CDR2 YFSETQ. The CDR3 length is 14 residues. The V gene end was trimmed by 6 bases and the J gene end by 2 bases; junction bases not matched to a gene: 7. CDR3: CASNAGQPNYGYTF. The CDR3 DNA reads TGCGCCAGCAACGCGGGACAGCCAAACTATGGCTACACCTTC.

This sequence joins TRBV5-1 and TRBJ1-1, with D uncertain. Germline CDR1 is SGHRS and CDR2 is YFSETQ. V dropped 0 bases and J dropped 1 base, with 10 bases sitting between them. The length of the CDR3 is 15 residues. The CDR3 protein is CASSLAGLSNTEAFF. The CDR3 DNA is TGCGCCAGCAGCTTGGCCGGACTGTCGAACACTGAAGCTTTCTTT.

The V gene is TRBV24-1, the J gene TRBJ1-2; D is perhaps TRBD1 (5 bases). CDR1 is KGHDR and CDR2 is SFDVKD in the germline V gene. The V end lost 0 bases, the J end lost 8 bases, and 27 bases lay between the germline ends. CDR3 size: 19 residues. The CDR3 DNA reads TGTGCCACCAGTGATTTGCATGTGGTGTTCGGGGGTCCCTTGCGCGGCTACACCTTC. Translation: CATSDLHVVFGGPLRGYTF.

This clone has just one count. The rearrangement joins TRBV7-9 to TRBJ1-1, with 7 positions matching TRBD1. This CDR3 contains 16 residues. Germline-derived CDR1 and CDR2 are SEHNR and FQNEAQ (reference sequence). The V gene end was trimmed by 5 bases and the J gene end by 0 bases; junction bases not matched to a gene: 9. CDR3 in amino acids: CASSPRGTAMNTEAFF. For the CDR3, the DNA is TGTGCCAGCAGCCCCAGGGGGACAGCCATGAACACTGAAGCTTTCTTT.

V usage is TRBV9 and J usage is TRBJ1-3; D may be TRBD1 (5 bases). Trimming pared 4 bases from V and 2 bases from J, leaving 16 bases between. Germline-derived CDR1 and CDR2 are SGDLS and YYNGEE. There are 16 residues in the CDR3. CDR3 sequence (DNA): TGTGCCAGCAGCAAGGGCCCCAGGGAGGCTGGAAACACCATATATTTT. This encodes CASSKGPREAGNTIYF.

The V and J genes are TRBV5-4 and TRBJ2-7; TRBD2 aligns across 14 bases. This CDR3 is 16 amino acids long. From germline, CDR1 is SGHNT and CDR2 YYREEE (reference sequence). The V segment lost 5 bases and the J segment 3 bases; nucleotides outside the gene matches: 7. CDR3 nucleotides: TGTGCCAGCAGAACCGGGACTAGCGGGGGAGACTACGAGCAGTACTTC. Residues: CASRTGTSGGDYEQYF.

The gene calls are TRBV6-5 and TRBJ1-2; weak D call: TRBD1 (6 bases). This CDR3 comprises 12 residues. V was pared by 4 bases and J by 6 bases, with 9 bases between. Per the germline V gene, CDR1 is MNHEY and CDR2 is SVGAGI. The chain's CDR3 is CASSLAGDGYTF. The CDR3 nucleotides are TGTGCCAGCAGTTTGGCAGGGGATGGCTACACCTTC.

V usage is TRBV9 and J usage is TRBJ2-1; TRBD1 is a possible D gene (6 bases). The CDR3 runs 14 residues. Trimming took 4 bases from V and 7 from J, leaving 15 bases between them. The germline gives CDR1 SGDLS, CDR2 YYNGEE. DNA of the CDR3: TGTGCCAGCAGCTGGGCGTCGAGGGGGAATGAGCAGTTCTTC. This translates into CASSWASRGNEQFF.

The rearrangement uses TRBV2 and TRBJ1-1; D is unclear. The CDR3 loop spans 15 amino acids. V was cut by 4 bases and J by 1 base, with 13 bases left in between. CDR1 and CDR2 from the germline V gene are SNHLY and FYNNEI. The CDR3 is CASSVVRAGNTEAFF. The CDR3 bases are TGTGCCAGCAGTGTAGTTCGCGCGGGGAACACTGAAGCTTTCTTT. Combining the CDR3 with reference TRBV2 and TRBJ1-1 gives the whole variable domain EPEVTQTPSHQVTQMGQEVILRCVPISNHLYFYWYRQILGQKVEFLVSFYNNEISEKSEIFDDQFSVERPDGSNFTLKIRSTKLEDSAMYFCASSVVRAGNTEAFFGQGTRLTVV.

This chain links TRBV6-1 with TRBJ2-5; 8 bases line up with TRBD2. The germline V gene encodes CDR1 MNHNS and CDR2 SASEGT. The CDR3 covers 14 residues. With V trimmed by 4 bases and J by 4 bases, 5 bases remained unmatched. CDR3 protein: CASSGAGEAETQYF. The CDR3 coding sequence is TGTGCCAGCAGTGGAGCGGGAGAGGCAGAGACCCAGTACTTC.

The chain couples TRBV19 to TRBJ1-3; possibly TRBD1 for D (5 bases). CDR1 is LNHDA, CDR2 SQIVND, per germline (reference sequence). This CDR3 is built from 18 residues. V was pared by 0 bases and J by 0 bases, with 15 bases between. The CDR3 bases are TGTGCCAGTAGTATAGAAGGGGCCCTCCGTTTCTCTGGAAACACCATATATTTT. Amino acids: CASSIEGALRFSGNTIYF.

The gene calls are TRBV18 and TRBJ1-3; the D is unclear. The CDR3 covers 15 residues. Trimming removed 4 bases at V and 6 bases at J, with 16 bases between. From germline, CDR1 is KGHSH and CDR2 LQKENI. CDR3 region: CASSLRDAGENTIYF. In DNA form, the CDR3 reads TGTGCCAGCTCACTCCGAGACGCCGGGGAAAACACCATATATTTT.

The J gene is TRBJ2-5, the V gene TRBV11-2; 8 bases are a match to TRBD1. In germline, CDR1 is SGHAT, CDR2 FQNNGV. V was pared by 4 bases and J by 5 bases, with 9 bases of the junction left unmatched. CDR3 length: 15 amino acids. CDR3 residues: CASSSGTGRWETQYF. CDR3 coding DNA: TGTGCCAGCAGCTCCGGGACAGGTCGTTGGGAGACCCAGTACTTC. Combining the CDR3 with reference TRBV11-2 and TRBJ2-5 gives the whole variable domain EAGVAQSPRYKIIEKRQSVAFWCNPISGHATLYWYQQILGQGPKLLIQFQNNGVVDDSQLPKDRFSAERLKGVDSTLKIQPAKLEDSAVYLCASSSGTGRWETQYFGPGTRLLVL.

V and J are TRBV5-4 and TRBJ2-1; D perhaps matches TRBD2 (6 bases). Germline CDR1 is SGHNT and CDR2 is YYREEE (reference sequence). V lost 4 bases, J lost 9 bases, and 23 bases lay in between. The CDR3 runs 16 residues. The CDR3 reads CASSPIGGGNIFEQFF. DNA for the CDR3: TGTGCCAGCAGCCCTATCGGTGGGGGGAATATTTTTGAGCAGTTCTTC.

The chain carries TRBV27 and TRBJ1-4; unclear D gene. The V gene lost 2 bases and the J gene lost 5 bases, with 6 bases spanning the gap. The CDR3 spans 13 residues. CDR1 and CDR2 (germline): MNHEY, SMNVEV (reference sequence). DNA for the CDR3: TGTGCCAGCAGTTTAAGGCGGAATGAAAAACTGTTTTTT. Protein product: CASSLRRNEKLFF. The whole variable domain, filled in from reference TRBV27 and TRBJ1-4, reads EAQVTQNPRYLITVTGKKLTVTCSQNMNHEYMSWYRQDPGLGLRQIYYSMNVEVTDKGDVPEGYKVSRKEKRNFPLILESPSPNQTSLYFCASSLRRNEKLFFGSGTQLSVL.

The V and J genes are TRBV28 and TRBJ2-7; possible D gene TRBD1, 6 bases. Germline V CDR1 and CDR2: MDHEN, SYDVKM. Trimming stripped 3 bases from V and 3 bases from J, with 9 bases between. This CDR3 is built from 13 residues. The CDR3 nucleotides are TGTGCCAGCAGTTTTACAGGGAACTACGAGCAGTACTTC. Translation gives CASSFTGNYEQYF.